The subject of this entry is one TCR beta chain. Antigen: not known. This specimen comes from a study of cytomegalovirus exposure and HLA in healthy donors. Study results and limitations: Researchers counted roughly 150 TCR beta chains as cytomegalovirus-associated. Most TCRs appeared rarely, but some public TCRs recurred in many donors. Three of the chains that were CMV-associated were confirmed in vitro to be specific for CMV antigens.

Measured with immunoSEQ multiplex PCR; TCRdb has only the in-frame clones, and not every one. The data hold about 130,000 clones, with roughly 89% observed a single time. Separate from the approximately 700-subject first cohort was the approximately 130-subject validation cohort, to which the donors belonged. V was trimmed by 3 bases and J by 0 bases, leaving 15 bases between them. The CDR3 loop spans 17 amino acids. The germline V gene encodes CDR1 LNHDA and CDR2 SQIVND (reference sequence). The sequencing sample was made of PBMCs. This chain links TRBV19 with TRBJ2-1; tentative D call: TRBD1 (6 bases). The TCR comes from a woman younger than 30 in good health and CMV-seropositive. The DNA of the CDR3 is TGTGCCAGTAGTATTTCGTCAGGGGCCAACTCCTACAATGAGCAGTTCTTC. Amino acid sequence: CASSISSGANSYNEQFF.